This T cell receptor beta chain is from a study of stem cell transplantation in POMP-related autoinflammatory disease. Study-level findings and limits: In PRAID patients, the number of distinct TRB V-J gene pairings was restricted.

Points on this clone: Its antigen is still unknown.

The CDR3 runs 14 residues. J was trimmed by 4 bases and V by 5 bases; bases with no gene match: 6. CDR1 and CDR2 (germline): MNHEY, SVGAGI. Data came from immunoSEQ multiplex PCR; TCRdb stores just in-frame clones and leaves some out. The sample contains some 68,000 clones, roughly 91% of which appear only once. The receptor comes from a human patient with POMP-related autoinflammation and immune dysregulation (PRAID). Some T cells may have originated in the graft donor. Specimen: CD4+ T cells from PBMCs, collected after stem cell transplantation. This sequence joins TRBV6-5 and TRBJ2-7; 9 nucleotides align to TRBD2. This CDR3 is CASSTGTSNYEQYF. The CDR3 region has the DNA TGTGCCAGCAGTACCGGGACTAGCAATTACGAGCAGTACTTC.